A single sample is the source of the 12 T cell receptor beta chains below, sequenced in a study of blood T cells in healthy people across ages. Together with a sample-barcoded 5' primer, a J-beta primer mix was included in a second PCR lasting about 6 to 12 cycles. TCRdb re-called the 5' RACE reads through MiXCR, storing one row per CDR3 protein. The sample records roughly 500,000 distinct CDR3 sequences, approximately 25% being singletons. This sample also belongs to another study, concerning T cells of mothers and their children.

Sample: blood. The receptors stem from a boy younger than 18 in good health.

The V call is TRBV10-2, the J call TRBJ2-7; no definite D call. Trimming removed 11 bases from V and 4 bases from J, with 21 bases in between. The germline gives CDR1 WSHSY, CDR2 SAAADI. The CDR3 runs 14 residues. Written as DNA, the CDR3 is TGCGCCGACAACGAAGCCGGAATAGGGTACGAGCAGTACTTC. Protein sequence: CADNEAGIGYEQYF.

The table lists this clonotype with a few counts. The CDR3 reads CASSLAAGGATYEQYF. For the CDR3, the DNA is TGTGCCAGCAGTTTGGCAGCAGGGGGCGCGACCTACGAGCAGTACTTC. The chain employs TRBV28 and TRBJ2-7; 8 bases align to TRBD1. The CDR3 totals 16 residues. The ends lost 3 bases at V and 2 bases at J; junction bases unmatched: 9. Germline CDR1 and CDR2: MDHEN and SYDVKM.

The genes are TRBV28 and TRBJ1-2; 8 bases map to TRBD1. The CDR3 is made up of 16 amino acids. The germline V gene has CDR1 MDHEN and CDR2 SYDVKM. V was pared by 4 bases and J by 3 bases, with 10 bases of the junction left unmatched. The CDR3 region has the DNA TGTGCCAGCAGTTCCGACAGGGGTCGGCACTACTATGGCTACACCTTC. Its protein is CASSSDRGRHYYGYTF.

This clonotype has a handful of counts. The J gene is TRBJ2-6, the V gene TRBV4-1; D tentatively fits TRBD1 or TRBD2 (5 bases each). Trimming took off 4 bases at V and 0 bases at J, with 13 bases between the two ends. CDR3 length equals 17 residues. Germline CDR1 reads MGHRA; CDR2 reads YSYEKL. CDR3 sequence reads: CASSPTVGSSGANVLTF. The CDR3 DNA reads as TGCGCCAGCAGCCCGACAGTTGGGAGCTCTGGGGCCAACGTCCTGACTTTC.

This clonotype occurred a few times. The V gene is TRBV5-1, the J gene TRBJ2-7; D ambiguous. In germline, CDR1 is SGHRS, CDR2 YFSETQ. Trimming removed 0 bases from V and 2 bases from J, with 9 bases in between. The CDR3 is made up of 14 amino acids. CDR3 nucleotides: TGCGCCAGCAGCTTGGCCGATGACACCTACGAGCAGTACTTC. Translated, it gives CASSLADDTYEQYF. The whole variable domain, remainder taken from reference TRBV5-1 and TRBJ2-7, is KAGVTQTPRYLIKTRGQQVTLSCSPISGHRSVSWYQQTPGQGLQFLFEYFSETQRNKGNFPGRFSGRQFSNSRSEMNVSTLELGDSALYLCASSLADDTYEQYFGPGTRLTVT.

The chain carries TRBV12-3 or TRBV12-4 and TRBJ2-7; no clear D gene. The J call is in doubt because the DNA end fits TRBJ2-5 better. The CDR3 is made up of 15 amino acids. The CDR3: CASRSPDRFGETQYF. CDR3 DNA: TGTGCCAGCAGGTCCCCTGACCGGTTTGGGGAGACCCAGTACTTC.

A word on this clonotype: A much larger clone is a single base away; this may be a read error. This chain links TRBV29-1 with TRBJ2-7; 7 bases match TRBD1. V gave up 6 bases and J gave up 2 bases; unmatched junction bases: 13. Germline-derived CDR1 and CDR2 are SQVTM and ANQGSEA. The CDR3 is made up of 15 amino acids. DNA for the CDR3: TGCAGCGTGCGCCTCTTACAGGGGCGAGCCTACGAGCAGTACTTC. Protein: CSVRLLQGRAYEQYF.

The rearrangement links TRBV29-1 to TRBJ2-5; 8 bases line up with TRBD1. Germline assignment: CDR1 SQVTM and CDR2 ANQGSEA. The junction had 6 bases not matched to a gene; V was cut back by 4 bases and J by 5 bases. CDR3 length equals 13 residues. The CDR3 bases are TGCAGCGTTGGCCAGAACAGGGGGGAGACCCAGTACTTC. It translates to CSVGQNRGETQYF.

The chain couples TRBV20-1 to TRBJ1-2; D gene ambiguous. V was shortened by 5 bases and J by 10 bases, with 8 bases between the two germline ends. Germline V gene data show CDR1 as DFQATT and CDR2 as SNEGSKA (reference sequence). The CDR3 covers 9 residues. The CDR3 reads CSARSDYTF. The CDR3, as DNA: TGCAGTGCTCGGAGTGACTACACCTTC.

This clonotype was counted only a few times. V gene TRBV5-1 combines with J gene TRBJ2-4, with 7 bases identical to TRBD1. V lost 1 base, J lost 3 bases, and 13 bases stayed unmatched. Germline V lookup: CDR1 SGHRS, CDR2 YFSETQ. The CDR3 loop spans 18 amino acids. The DNA of the CDR3 is TGCGCCAGCAGCTTGCGTATGGCAGGGGGAGAAGGCAAAAACATTCAGTACTTC. The encoded protein is CASSLRMAGGEGKNIQYF.

The rearrangement uses TRBV6-5 and TRBJ1-6, with 8 bases that match TRBD1. V dropped 6 bases and J dropped 13; count of bases not matched to a gene: 8. Germline V gene sequence: CDR1 MNHEY, CDR2 SVGAGI. This CDR3 region has 13 residues. For the CDR3, the DNA is TGTGCCAGCAGATCGCCAGGGGGCCTCCCCCTCCACTTT. Its protein product is CASRSPGGLPLHF.

The chain combines TRBV28 with TRBJ2-1; 7 nucleotides match TRBD1. This CDR3 is 13 amino acids long. V gave up 2 bases and J gave up 14 bases; unmatched junction bases: 9. The V gene's germline CDR1 is MDHEN and CDR2 SYDVKM. CDR3 DNA: TGTGCCAGCAGTTTAGACAGGGCCAGGGGAAAGTTCTTC. The encoded protein is CASSLDRARGKFF. The entire variable domain, with the rest obtained from reference TRBV28 and TRBJ2-1, is as follows: DVKVTQSSRYLVKRTGEKVFLECVQDMDHENMFWYRQDPGLGLRLIYFSYDVKMKEKGDIPEGYSVSREKKERFSLILESASTNQTSMYLCASSLDRARGKFFGPGTRLTVL.